What follows is one TCR beta chain and its context. Per the authors' pipeline: Estimation of nucleated cell counts was performed using reference gene primer amplification. The data were produced by immunoSEQ multiplex PCR, yet TCRdb's version contains in-frame clones alone and is incomplete. The DNA gave D and trimming, while V, J and clone size come from that table. The sample lists 430,000 or so clones, approximately 90% seen once, with 0.7% to 0.85% in the top ten. These data come from a study of blood T cell repertoires in COVID-19. Study as a whole: Acute and convalescent COVID-19 specimens originated in the United States, Italy and Spain. T cells, B-cell-depleted T cells, or PBMCs supplied cDNA or gDNA.

The CDR3 contains 14 residues. The V and J ends lost 7 bases and 1 base respectively, with 13 bases between them. Germline V gene lookup returns CDR1 MDHEN and CDR2 SYDVKM. The clonotype was recovered from a man between 18 and 29 years old with COVID-19, enrolled during active disease. Material: peripheral blood. The chain combines TRBV28 with TRBJ2-5, with D perhaps matching TRBD1 (6 bases). Written as DNA, the CDR3 is TGTGCCAGCAAACGATTGGACAGCCAAGAGACCCAGTACTTC. Protein product: CASKRLDSQETQYF.